The entry that follows covers one TCR beta chain sequence. This entry is derived from a study of blood T cell repertoires in COVID-19. V gave up 7 bases and J gave up 5 bases, with 14 bases separating them. Germline CDR1 reads MNHEY; CDR2 reads SVGAGI. This CDR3 is 13 amino acids long. In the study's own analysis: Using reference gene primer amplification, nucleated cell counts were estimated. Here immunoSEQ multiplex PCR was the method, and the copy in TCRdb shows in-frame clones only, minus some. That table is the source of V, J and clone size, and D and trimming were worked out from the DNA. This sample has some 240,000 clones, with approximately 85% found just once.

The sequencing sample was made of peripheral blood. The TCR comes from a woman in her 70s with COVID-19, enrolled during active disease. V and J are TRBV6-5 and TRBJ1-2; D uncertain. CDR3 nucleotides: TGTGCCAGCAAGGCCACCCAGGCTTATGGCTACACCTTC. Residues: CASKATQAYGYTF.